Listed here is a single TCR beta chain. Antigen unknown. They built TCR cDNA with 5'RACE template switching, a step that put in a universal primer site and UMIs. TCRdb redid the calling of the 5' RACE reads with MiXCR, one entry per CDR3 protein. The sample lists about 320,000 distinct CDR3 sequences, about an eighth occurring once. J lost 2 bases, V lost 5 bases, and 2 bases had no gene match. CDR3 length: 15 amino acids. The germline V gene encodes CDR1 LGHDT and CDR2 YNNKEL (reference sequence). The sample originates from a study of T cells after yellow fever vaccination. Whole-study results and caveats: The study re-detected most primary-vaccination clones after the booster (nearly 97% CD4, almost 90% CD8).

The material sequenced was CD4+ T cells sorted from PBMCs, taken 15 days after the yellow fever booster vaccination. The receptor's source is a man between 18 and 29 years old who received the YFV17D yellow fever vaccine. The rearrangement joins TRBV3-1 to TRBJ1-6; 8 nucleotides line up with TRBD1. The CDR3 DNA reads as TGTGCCAGCAGCTCAGGGGGCACCTATAATTCACCCCTCCACTTT. It is translated as CASSSGGTYNSPLHF. The complete variable domain, with remaining parts taken from reference TRBV3-1 and TRBJ1-6, reads DTAVSQTPKYLVTQMGNDKSIKCEQNLGHDTMYWYKQDSKKFLKIMFSYNNKELIINETVPNRFSPKSPDKAHLNLHINSLELGDSAVYFCASSSGGTYNSPLHFGNGTRLTVT.